Sequencing of this T cell receptor (beta chain) was carried out in a study of Graves' ophthalmopathy and Graves' hyperthyroidism. Study context: Upon initial diagnosis and before any treatment, peripheral blood was collected.

Using RNA transcripts, the TCR beta CDR3 regions were amplified. Second-round multiplex PCR came after a first-round RT-PCR that employed HTBI primers. TCRdb fed the multiplex PCR reads into MiXCR, producing one record per CDR3 protein. The data show approximately 700,000 distinct CDR3 sequences, just over 40% seen once. Each donor who had ophthalmopathy showed moderate-to-severe activity, a CAS of ≥3, a NOSPECS of ≥4, and a duration under 3 months. About 10 ml of fresh blood yielded the PBMCs by density gradient. This clonotype was found many times. Trimming removed 10 bases at V and 8 bases at J, with 24 bases between. CDR1 is SGHDT, CDR2 YYEEEE, per germline. This CDR3 has 14 amino acids.

This clonotype was obtained from an adult man with Graves' ophthalmopathy. V usage is TRBV5-6 and J usage is TRBJ1-2; a weak D match, TRBD1 (5 bases). Sequences were obtained from peripheral blood. The CDR3 region has the DNA TGTGCCTCAGCCCTCCCGGCAGGGAGGGGCGGCTACACCTTC. This codes for CASALPAGRGGYTF.